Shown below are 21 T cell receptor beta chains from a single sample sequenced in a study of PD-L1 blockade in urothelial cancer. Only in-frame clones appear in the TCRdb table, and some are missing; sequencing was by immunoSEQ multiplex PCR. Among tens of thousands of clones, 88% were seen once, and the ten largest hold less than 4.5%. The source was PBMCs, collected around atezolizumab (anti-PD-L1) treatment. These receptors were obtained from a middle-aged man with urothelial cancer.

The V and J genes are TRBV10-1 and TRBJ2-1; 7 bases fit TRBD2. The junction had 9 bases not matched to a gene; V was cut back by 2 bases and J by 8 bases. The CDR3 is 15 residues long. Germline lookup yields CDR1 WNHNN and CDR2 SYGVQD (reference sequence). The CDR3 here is CASSEQETSPHEQFF. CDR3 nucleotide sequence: TGCGCCAGCAGTGAGCAAGAGACTAGCCCCCATGAGCAGTTCTTC.

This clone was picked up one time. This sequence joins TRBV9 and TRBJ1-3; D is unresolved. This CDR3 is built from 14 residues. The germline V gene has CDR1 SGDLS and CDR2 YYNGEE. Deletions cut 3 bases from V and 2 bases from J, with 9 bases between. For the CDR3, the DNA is TGTGCCAGCAGCGCCCCGACTCCTGGAAACACCATATATTTT. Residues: CASSAPTPGNTIYF.

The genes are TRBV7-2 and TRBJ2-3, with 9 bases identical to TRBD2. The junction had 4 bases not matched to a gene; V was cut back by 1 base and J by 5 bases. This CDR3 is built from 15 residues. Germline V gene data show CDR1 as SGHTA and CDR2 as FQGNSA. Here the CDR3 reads CASSLVGGRVDTQYF. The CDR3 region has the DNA TGTGCCAGCAGCTTAGTCGGCGGGAGGGTAGATACGCAGTATTTT.

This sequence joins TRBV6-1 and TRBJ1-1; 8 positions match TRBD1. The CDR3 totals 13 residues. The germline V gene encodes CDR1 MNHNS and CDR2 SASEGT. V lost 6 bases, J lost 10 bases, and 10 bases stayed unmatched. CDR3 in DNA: TGTGCCAGCAGCCCGAGAGGACAGGGATCAGCTTTCTTT. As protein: CASSPRGQGSAFF.

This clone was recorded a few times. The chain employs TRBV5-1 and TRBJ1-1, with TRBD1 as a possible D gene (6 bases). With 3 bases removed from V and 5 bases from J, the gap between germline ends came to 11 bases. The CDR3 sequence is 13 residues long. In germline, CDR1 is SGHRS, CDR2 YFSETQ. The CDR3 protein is CASSWGQGTEAFF. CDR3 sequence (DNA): TGCGCCAGCAGCTGGGGGCAGGGGACTGAAGCTTTCTTT.

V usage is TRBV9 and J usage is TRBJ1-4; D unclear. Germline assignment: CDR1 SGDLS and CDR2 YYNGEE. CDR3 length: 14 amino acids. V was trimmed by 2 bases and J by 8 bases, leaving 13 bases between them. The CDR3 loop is CASSVGGKREKLFF. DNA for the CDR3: TGTGCCAGCAGCGTTGGAGGGAAAAGGGAAAAACTGTTTTTT.

CDR3 DNA: TGTGCCATCAGTGAGTACGACTCAGCAACTAATGAAAAACTGTTTTTT. Residues: CAISEYDSATNEKLFF. V is TRBV10-3 and J is TRBJ1-4, with D unclear. The CDR3 is 16 residues long. V was cut by 1 base and J by 0 bases, with 9 bases left in between. Germline-derived CDR1 and CDR2 are ENHRY and SYGVKD.

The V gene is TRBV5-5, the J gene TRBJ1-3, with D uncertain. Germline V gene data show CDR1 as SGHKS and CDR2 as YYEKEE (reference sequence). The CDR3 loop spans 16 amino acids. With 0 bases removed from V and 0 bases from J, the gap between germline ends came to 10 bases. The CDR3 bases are TGTGCCAGCAGCTTGGAGCAGGCGCTCTCTGGAAACACCATATATTTT. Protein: CASSLEQALSGNTIYF.

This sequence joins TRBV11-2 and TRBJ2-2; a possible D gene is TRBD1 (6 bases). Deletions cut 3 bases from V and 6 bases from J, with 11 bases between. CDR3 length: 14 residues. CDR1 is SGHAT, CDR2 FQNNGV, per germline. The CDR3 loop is CASSLQGFAGELFF. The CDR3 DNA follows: TGTGCCAGCAGCTTGCAGGGGTTTGCCGGGGAGCTGTTTTTT.

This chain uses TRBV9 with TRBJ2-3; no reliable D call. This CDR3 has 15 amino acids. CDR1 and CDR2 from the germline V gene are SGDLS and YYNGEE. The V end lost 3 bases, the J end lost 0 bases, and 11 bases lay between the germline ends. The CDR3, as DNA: TGTGCCAGCAGCGCTGAGGCCCTAAGCACAGATACGCAGTATTTT. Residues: CASSAEALSTDTQYF.

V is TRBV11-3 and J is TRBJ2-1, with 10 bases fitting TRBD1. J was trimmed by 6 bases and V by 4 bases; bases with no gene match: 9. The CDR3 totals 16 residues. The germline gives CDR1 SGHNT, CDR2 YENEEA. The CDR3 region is CASSSTGTGALNEQFF. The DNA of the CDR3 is TGTGCCAGCAGCTCAACCGGGACAGGGGCTCTCAATGAGCAGTTCTTC.

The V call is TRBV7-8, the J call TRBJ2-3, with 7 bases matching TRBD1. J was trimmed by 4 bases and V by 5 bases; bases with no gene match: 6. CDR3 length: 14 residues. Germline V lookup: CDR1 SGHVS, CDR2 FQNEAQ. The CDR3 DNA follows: TGTGCCAGCAGCACCCGACAGGGTGCAGATACGCAGTATTTT. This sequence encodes CASSTRQGADTQYF.

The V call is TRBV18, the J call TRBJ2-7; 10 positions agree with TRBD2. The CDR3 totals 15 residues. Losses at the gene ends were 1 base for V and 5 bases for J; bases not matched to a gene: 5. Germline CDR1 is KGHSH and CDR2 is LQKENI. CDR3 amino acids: CASSPQAGGPHEQYF. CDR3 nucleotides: TGTGCCAGCTCACCACAAGCGGGAGGGCCTCACGAGCAGTACTTC.

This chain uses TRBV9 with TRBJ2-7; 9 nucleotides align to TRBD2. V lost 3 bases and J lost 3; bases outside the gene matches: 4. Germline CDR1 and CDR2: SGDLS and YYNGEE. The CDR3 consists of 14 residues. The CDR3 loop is CASSGSGGHYEQYF. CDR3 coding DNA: TGTGCCAGCAGCGGTAGCGGGGGCCACTACGAGCAGTACTTC.

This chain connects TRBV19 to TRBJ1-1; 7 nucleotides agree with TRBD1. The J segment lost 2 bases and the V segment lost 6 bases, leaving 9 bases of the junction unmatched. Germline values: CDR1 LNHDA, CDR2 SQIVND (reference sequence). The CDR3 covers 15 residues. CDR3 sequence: CASRTAGQINTEAFF. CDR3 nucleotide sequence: TGTGCCAGTAGGACCGCGGGACAGATTAACACTGAAGCTTTCTTT.

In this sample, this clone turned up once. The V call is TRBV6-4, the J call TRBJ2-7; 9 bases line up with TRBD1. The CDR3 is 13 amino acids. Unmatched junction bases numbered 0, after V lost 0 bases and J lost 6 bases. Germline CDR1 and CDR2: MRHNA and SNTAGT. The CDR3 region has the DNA TGTGCCAGCAGTGACTCGGACAGGGGCGAGCAGTACTTC. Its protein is CASSDSDRGEQYF.

CDR3 sequence reads: CASRPGQTQETQYF. CDR3 DNA sequence: TGTGCCAGCAGACCGGGACAGACACAAGAGACCCAGTACTTC. This chain uses TRBV6-1 with TRBJ2-5; TRBD1 matches 7 bases. Germline V gene data show CDR1 as MNHNS and CDR2 as SASEGT. The CDR3 spans 14 residues. V lost 6 bases to trimming and J lost 2 bases; unmatched junction nucleotides: 6.

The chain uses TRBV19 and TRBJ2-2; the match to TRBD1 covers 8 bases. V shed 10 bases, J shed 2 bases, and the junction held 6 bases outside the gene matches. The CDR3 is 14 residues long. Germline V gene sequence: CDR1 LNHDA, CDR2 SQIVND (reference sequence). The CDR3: CATMGQANTGELFF. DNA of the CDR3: TGTGCCACTATGGGACAGGCAAACACCGGGGAGCTGTTTTTT.

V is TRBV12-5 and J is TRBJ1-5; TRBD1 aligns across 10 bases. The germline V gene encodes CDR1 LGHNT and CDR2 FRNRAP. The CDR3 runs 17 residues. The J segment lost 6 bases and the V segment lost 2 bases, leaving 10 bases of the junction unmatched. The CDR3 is CASGLRDRGPLGQPQHF. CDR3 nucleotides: TGTGCTAGTGGTTTGCGGGACAGGGGACCTTTGGGTCAGCCCCAGCATTTT. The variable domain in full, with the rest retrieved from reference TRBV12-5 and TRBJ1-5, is DARVTQTPRHKVTEMGQEVTMRCQPILGHNTVFWYRQTMMQGLELLAYFRNRAPLDDSGMPKDRFSAEMPDATLATLKIQPSEPRDSAVYFCASGLRDRGPLGQPQHFGDGTRLSIL.

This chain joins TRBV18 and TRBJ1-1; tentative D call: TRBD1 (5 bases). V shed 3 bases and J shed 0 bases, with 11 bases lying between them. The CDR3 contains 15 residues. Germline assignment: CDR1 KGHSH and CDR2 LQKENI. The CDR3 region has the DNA TGTGCCAGCTCACCTCTCTCGGGGGTGAACACTGAAGCTTTCTTT. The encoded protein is CASSPLSGVNTEAFF.

The CDR3 loop reads CASSLGTGEQYF. The DNA of the CDR3 is TGTGCCAGCAGTTTAGGGACAGGAGAGCAGTACTTC. The V call is TRBV27, the J call TRBJ2-7, with 8 bases that match TRBD1. V trimming: 2 bases; J trimming: 7 bases; junction bases outside the gene matches: 1. The germline CDR1 and CDR2 sequences are MNHEY and SMNVEV (reference sequence). The CDR3 loop spans 12 amino acids.